The 24 T cell receptor beta chains given below trace back to one sample, sequenced in a study of identifying expanded T cells in peripheral blood. The data were produced by immunoSEQ multiplex PCR, yet TCRdb's version contains in-frame clones alone and is incomplete. The sample includes 75,000 to 95,000 clones, over 75% of them seen just once. The sequencing sample was made of blood. These receptors came from a person between 18 and 75 years old in good health.

The chain carries TRBV5-5 and TRBJ1-1; D unresolved. The CDR3 sequence is 14 residues long. Germline V gives CDR1 SGHKS, CDR2 YYEKEE (reference sequence). Trimming left V 2 bases short and J 1 base short, with 9 bases between. The CDR3 sequence is CASSLTGSNTEAFF. As DNA, the CDR3 is TGTGCCAGCAGCTTAACGGGTTCGAACACTGAAGCTTTCTTT.

V usage is TRBV29-1 and J usage is TRBJ2-7; 9 positions agree with TRBD1. This CDR3 is built from 12 residues. Germline values: CDR1 SQVTM, CDR2 ANQGSEA. The V segment lost 7 bases and the J segment 4 bases; nucleotides outside the gene matches: 5. CDR3 in DNA: TGCAGCGGCGGGACAGGGCAGTACGAGCAGTACTTC. It encodes CSGGTGQYEQYF.

This sequence joins TRBV19 and TRBJ2-5; D gene uncertain. The ends were cut back, 5 bases at V and 5 bases at J, with 12 bases in the middle. The CDR3 runs 13 residues. Germline V CDR1 and CDR2: LNHDA, SQIVND (reference sequence). CDR3 amino acids: CASSPVQGETQYF. CDR3 in DNA: TGTGCCAGTAGTCCCGTACAAGGGGAGACCCAGTACTTC.

The chain is built from TRBV11-2 and TRBJ1-1; TRBD1 agrees at 8 bases. V lost 5 bases to trimming and J lost 11 bases; unmatched junction nucleotides: 16. Germline V lookup: CDR1 SGHAT, CDR2 FQNNGV. The CDR3 extends over 15 amino acids. The CDR3 spells CASSPTDRVVLGAFF. The CDR3 bases are TGTGCCAGCAGCCCCACGGACAGGGTGGTCTTGGGGGCTTTCTTT. Full variable domain (rest looked up from reference TRBV11-2 and TRBJ1-1): EAGVAQSPRYKIIEKRQSVAFWCNPISGHATLYWYQQILGQGPKLLIQFQNNGVVDDSQLPKDRFSAERLKGVDSTLKIQPAKLEDSAVYLCASSPTDRVVLGAFFGQGTRLTVV.

This sequence joins TRBV7-2 and TRBJ2-5, with 10 bases that match TRBD2. J gave up 3 bases and V 7 bases, and 8 bases lay outside the gene matches. Germline lookup yields CDR1 SGHTA and CDR2 FQGNSA. The CDR3 sequence is 15 residues long. The CDR3 region has the DNA TGTGCCAGCACCCAACTAGCGGGAAAGGAAGAGACCCAGTACTTC. It yields the protein CASTQLAGKEETQYF.

This chain joins TRBV6-1 and TRBJ1-1; 8 bases align to TRBD1. The CDR3 sequence is 14 residues long. With 6 bases clipped from V and 3 bases from J, the junction kept 6 bases outside the gene matches. Germline CDR1 and CDR2: MNHNS and SASEGT. CDR3 sequence (DNA): TGTGCCAGCAGAAGGACAGGGAGTGACACTGAAGCTTTCTTT. Protein sequence: CASRRTGSDTEAFF.

The chain employs TRBV7-2 and TRBJ2-3, with 9 bases aligning to TRBD2. The CDR3 contains 14 residues. Germline assignment: CDR1 SGHTA and CDR2 FQGNSA. The trim removed 6 bases at V and 1 base at J, leaving 2 bases unmatched. The CDR3 DNA reads as TGTGCCAGCAGGGCTAGCGGGGGCACAGATACGCAGTATTTT. Its translation: CASRASGGTDTQYF. The whole variable domain, filled in from reference TRBV7-2 and TRBJ2-3, reads GAGVSQSPSNKVTEKGKDVELRCDPISGHTALYWYRQSLGQGLEFLIYFQGNSAPDKSGLPSDRFSAERTGGSVSTLTIQRTQQEDSAVYLCASRASGGTDTQYFGPGTRLTVL.

V is TRBV7-2 and J is TRBJ2-1; D gene unclear. Trimming left V 5 bases short and J 5 bases short, with 10 bases between. Germline values: CDR1 SGHTA, CDR2 FQGNSA. This CDR3 spans 13 amino acids. As DNA, the CDR3 is TGTGCCAGCAGCCGCAATCTAGACAATGAGCAGTTCTTC. Translating it yields CASSRNLDNEQFF. The entire variable domain, with the rest obtained from reference TRBV7-2 and TRBJ2-1, is as follows: GAGVSQSPSNKVTEKGKDVELRCDPISGHTALYWYRQSLGQGLEFLIYFQGNSAPDKSGLPSDRFSAERTGGSVSTLTIQRTQQEDSAVYLCASSRNLDNEQFFGPGTRLTVL.

This chain joins TRBV2 and TRBJ2-1; tentatively, D is TRBD1 or TRBD2 (5 bases each). The ends were cut back, 6 bases at V and 9 bases at J, with 9 bases in the middle. The CDR3 loop spans 11 amino acids. Per the germline V gene, CDR1 is SNHLY and CDR2 is FYNNEI. CDR3 nucleotides: TGTGCCAGCAGGGGTGGGGGTGAGCAGTTCTTC. Amino acids: CASRGGGEQFF.

V gene TRBV28 combines with J gene TRBJ1-6; no clear D gene. Trimming pared 2 bases from V and 5 bases from J, leaving 4 bases between. Germline V gives CDR1 MDHEN, CDR2 SYDVKM. The CDR3 runs to 13 residues. CDR3 in amino acids: CASSLTDNSPLHF. CDR3 in DNA: TGTGCCAGCAGTTTAACGGATAATTCACCCCTCCACTTT.

V is TRBV11-2 and J is TRBJ2-3, with 15 nucleotides matching TRBD2. Germline V lookup: CDR1 SGHAT, CDR2 FQNNGV. V was pared by 0 bases and J by 5 bases, with 6 bases of the junction left unmatched. The CDR3 consists of 18 residues. The CDR3 DNA reads as TGTGCCAGCAGCTTAGATGGACTAGCGGGAGGGGGGCGAGATACGCAGTATTTT. Residues: CASSLDGLAGGGRDTQYF.

The chain is built from TRBV6-6 and TRBJ1-2; the D is unclear. V was clipped by 9 bases and J by 4 bases, with 15 bases between them. Germline V lookup: CDR1 MNHNY, CDR2 SVGAGI (reference sequence). The CDR3 totals 13 residues. The CDR3 reads CASLRPGGYGYTF. CDR3 in DNA: TGTGCCAGTCTACGGCCCGGAGGCTATGGCTACACCTTC.

This sequence joins TRBV12-1 and TRBJ2-2; the table's D call of TRBD2 was not tested on the DNA. TRBV12-1 is labeled a pseudogene. The CDR3 loop spans 16 amino acids. CDR3 amino acids: CASSFGTDPNTGELFF. In DNA, the CDR3 is TGTGCCAGCAGCTTCGGGACTGATCCGAACACCGGGGAGCTGTTTTTT.

The rearrangement uses TRBV15 and TRBJ2-3, with 7 nucleotides matching TRBD1. CDR1 and CDR2 (germline): LNHNV, YYDKDF (reference sequence). The CDR3 length is 16 residues. The trim removed 5 bases at V and 2 bases at J, leaving 10 bases unmatched. Written as DNA, the CDR3 is TGTGCCACCAGCGGCGTTCCGGGACAGCCCACAGATACGCAGTATTTT. It translates to CATSGVPGQPTDTQYF. The variable domain in full, completed from reference TRBV15 and TRBJ2-3, reads DAMVIQNPRYQVTQFGKPVTLSCSQTLNHNVMYWYQQKSSQAPKLLFHYYDKDFNNEADTPDNFQSRRPNTSFCFLDIRSPGLGDTAMYLCATSGVPGQPTDTQYFGPGTRLTVL.

CDR3 sequence reads: CASSIQGNTEAFF. CDR3 bases: TGTGCCAGCAGTATACAGGGGAACACTGAAGCTTTCTTT. The V and J genes are TRBV9 and TRBJ1-1, with D possibly being TRBD1 (6 bases). CDR3 length: 13 residues. CDR1 and CDR2 from the germline V gene are SGDLS and YYNGEE. V lost 5 bases, J lost 1 base, and 9 bases lay in between.

J is TRBJ1-2 and V is TRBV6-5; D gene uncertain. CDR1 and CDR2 from the germline V gene are MNHEY and SVGAGI. The CDR3 has 12 residues. Trimming removed 4 bases from V and 7 bases from J, with 10 bases in between. For the CDR3, the DNA is TGTGCCAGCAGTTTGGGAGACTGTGGCTACACCTTC. Its translation is CASSLGDCGYTF.

The gene calls are TRBV19 and TRBJ2-1, with a possible D match to TRBD2 (5 bases). Germline CDR1 is LNHDA and CDR2 is SQIVND (reference sequence). Trimming took off 1 base at V and 3 bases at J, with 13 bases between the two ends. This CDR3 region has 16 residues. CDR3 residues: CASSIGYGVLYNEQFF. In DNA, the CDR3 is TGTGCCAGTAGTATAGGGTACGGGGTTCTCTACAATGAGCAGTTCTTC. Supplemented by reference TRBV19 and TRBJ2-1, the full variable domain reads DGGITQSPKYLFRKEGQNVTLSCEQNLNHDAMYWYRQDPGQGLRLIYYSQIVNDFQKGDIAEGYSVSREKKESFPLTVTSAQKNPTAFYLCASSIGYGVLYNEQFFGPGTRLTVL.

V is TRBV30 and J is TRBJ1-4; no definite D call. V lost 3 bases and J lost 7, with 12 bases in between. Looked up from germline, CDR1 is GTSNPN and CDR2 is SVGIG (reference sequence). This CDR3 has 13 residues. CDR3 protein: CAWSFQEGEKLFF. The CDR3 nucleotides read TGTGCCTGGAGCTTCCAGGAGGGTGAAAAACTGTTTTTT.

The J gene is TRBJ1-2, the V gene TRBV11-2; 9 positions agree with TRBD1. Germline trimming cut 1 base from V and 4 bases from J; bases unmatched to any gene: 7. The CDR3 runs 16 residues. Per the germline V gene, CDR1 is SGHAT and CDR2 is FQNNGV. CDR3 bases: TGTGCCAGCAGCTTAGCTGGGGGACAGGGTGGCTATGGCTACACCTTC. Its translation is CASSLAGGQGGYGYTF.

This chain uses TRBV7-9 with TRBJ2-1, with D tentatively TRBD2 (5 bases). The CDR3 consists of 15 residues. Trimming shortened V by 6 bases and J by 2 bases, and 14 bases separated the two germline ends. The germline V gene has CDR1 SEHNR and CDR2 FQNEAQ (reference sequence). The DNA for the CDR3 is TGTGCCAGCAGGGCGGGCGGGCAAACCTACAATGAGCAGTTCTTC. Translating it yields CASRAGGQTYNEQFF.

The CDR3 region is CASSSDRTPTDTQYF. DNA for the CDR3: TGTGCCAGCAGCTCTGATAGGACTCCCACAGATACGCAGTATTTT. V gene TRBV6-5 combines with J gene TRBJ2-3, with D maybe TRBD2 (5 bases). Germline V CDR1 and CDR2: MNHEY, SVGAGI. Trimming took 6 bases from V and 2 from J, leaving 15 bases between them. The length of the CDR3 is 15 residues.

Only one count was recorded for this clone. The chain employs TRBV6-1 and TRBJ1-3, with a weak D call TRBD1 (6 bases). Germline loops: CDR1 MNHNS, CDR2 SASEGT. Trimming cost V 6 bases and J 4 bases, with 13 bases left between them. CDR3 length: 14 residues. CDR3 sequence reads: CASSSGVWGNTIYF. The CDR3 nucleotides read TGTGCCAGCAGCTCAGGGGTTTGGGGAAACACCATATATTTT.

V is TRBV19 and J is TRBJ1-2; 11 positions agree with TRBD1. With V trimmed by 7 bases and J by 4 bases, 17 bases remained unmatched. The CDR3 is 18 residues long. Germline CDR1 is LNHDA and CDR2 is SQIVND (reference sequence). The CDR3 sequence is CASTPIIRDRGESYGYTF. As DNA, the CDR3 is TGTGCCAGTACCCCAATAATCCGGGACAGGGGGGAATCCTATGGCTACACCTTC. The whole variable domain, remainder taken from reference TRBV19 and TRBJ1-2, is DGGITQSPKYLFRKEGQNVTLSCEQNLNHDAMYWYRQDPGQGLRLIYYSQIVNDFQKGDIAEGYSVSREKKESFPLTVTSAQKNPTAFYLCASTPIIRDRGESYGYTFGSGTRLTVV.

The chain has TRBV7-2 and TRBJ2-1; TRBD2 matches at 9 bases. Trimming cost V 5 bases and J 3 bases; bases outside gene matches: 8. The CDR3 is 16 residues long. The germline V gene has CDR1 SGHTA and CDR2 FQGNSA. The CDR3 region has the DNA TGTGCCAGCAGCCCCGCTAGCGGGAAAGGCTACAATGAGCAGTTCTTC. This gives the protein CASSPASGKGYNEQFF. Full variable domain (outside the CDR3, taken from reference TRBV7-2 and TRBJ2-1): GAGVSQSPSNKVTEKGKDVELRCDPISGHTALYWYRQSLGQGLEFLIYFQGNSAPDKSGLPSDRFSAERTGGSVSTLTIQRTQQEDSAVYLCASSPASGKGYNEQFFGPGTRLTVL.